Below are 7 T cell receptor beta chains sequenced from a single sample in a study of blood T cell repertoires in COVID-19. Profiling relied on immunoSEQ multiplex PCR, and the TCRdb table lists in-frame clones only, not all of them. The data hold some 130,000 clones, with 80% to 85% observed a single time. Source material: PBMCs or T cells enriched from blood (not recorded which). These receptor sequences come from a man aged 35 to 55 with acute COVID-19.

This chain connects TRBV7-7 to TRBJ2-2; D remains unclear. CDR1 SSHAT and CDR2 FNYEAQ come from the germline V gene (reference sequence). This CDR3 comprises 15 residues. V lost 1 base to trimming and J lost 3 bases, with 9 bases between them. For the CDR3, the DNA is TGTGCCAGCAGCTTAGGCCTAGGTGACACCGGGGAGCTGTTTTTT. This codes for CASSLGLGDTGELFF.

The chain carries TRBV4-3 and TRBJ2-7; tentatively, D is TRBD1 (6 bases). There are 19 residues in the CDR3. Germline CDR1 is LGHNA and CDR2 is YSLEER. With 0 bases removed from V and 0 bases from J, the gap between germline ends came to 21 bases. CDR3 in DNA: TGCGCCAGCAGCCAAGATTGGGGACGGGCCGACAGGATCTCCTACGAGCAGTACTTC. It is translated as CASSQDWGRADRISYEQYF.

V usage is TRBV4-3 and J usage is TRBJ2-1; 14 bases are shared with TRBD2. After removal of 6 bases from V and 9 bases from J, the junction contained 7 bases not matched to a gene. Germline V lookup: CDR1 LGHNA, CDR2 YSLEER. This CDR3 comprises 15 residues. CDR3 in DNA: TGCGCCAGCAGGCCCGGGACTAGCGGGAGAGGTGAGCAGTTCTTC. Translation gives CASRPGTSGRGEQFF.

This chain connects TRBV28 to TRBJ2-7; perhaps TRBD2 as D (5 bases). V was clipped by 6 bases and J by 0 bases, with 15 bases between them. The germline V gene encodes CDR1 MDHEN and CDR2 SYDVKM. This CDR3 is 15 amino acids long. The CDR3 spells CASRPKRESSYEQYF. In nucleotides, the CDR3 is TGTGCCAGCAGACCCAAACGGGAATCCTCCTACGAGCAGTACTTC. Full variable domain (remainder filled in from reference TRBV28 and TRBJ2-7): DVKVTQSSRYLVKRTGEKVFLECVQDMDHENMFWYRQDPGLGLRLIYFSYDVKMKEKGDIPEGYSVSREKKERFSLILESASTNQTSMYLCASRPKRESSYEQYFGPGTRLTVT.

The chain links TRBV7-9 to TRBJ1-1, with 8 bases lining up with TRBD1. Germline CDR1 SEHNR, CDR2 FQNEAQ (reference sequence). This CDR3 comprises 16 residues. Trimming cost V 5 bases and J 5 bases; bases outside gene matches: 13. This CDR3 reads CASSVPGQAPGTEAFF. The CDR3 DNA is TGTGCCAGCAGCGTCCCGGGACAGGCCCCGGGGACTGAAGCTTTCTTT.

This clone was counted a single time. The gene calls are TRBV29-1 and TRBJ2-5; tentative D call: TRBD1 (5 bases). This CDR3 is built from 12 residues. Germline CDR1 SQVTM, CDR2 ANQGSEA. The germline V and J ends were trimmed by 4 bases and 1 base, with 7 bases remaining between them. CDR3 loop: CSVGRGQETQYF. CDR3 sequence (DNA): TGCAGCGTTGGTAGGGGCCAAGAGACCCAGTACTTC.

This clone was detected only once. This sequence joins TRBV19 and TRBJ1-6, with D possibly matching TRBD1 (6 bases). CDR1 and CDR2 from the germline V gene are LNHDA and SQIVND (reference sequence). This CDR3 region has 14 residues. The germline V and J ends were trimmed by 3 bases and 10 bases, with 13 bases remaining between them. The CDR3 DNA reads TGTGCCAGTAGTATTGATAGGGGGAACTCACCCCTCCACTTT. Translating gives CASSIDRGNSPLHF. Filled out from reference TRBV19 and TRBJ1-6, the complete variable domain reads DGGITQSPKYLFRKEGQNVTLSCEQNLNHDAMYWYRQDPGQGLRLIYYSQIVNDFQKGDIAEGYSVSREKKESFPLTVTSAQKNPTAFYLCASSIDRGNSPLHFGNGTRLTVT.